Presented here are 21 T cell receptor beta chains from one specimen sequenced in a study of CD4 and CD8 cells across lung adenocarcinoma regions (dated by TCRdb to 2017 to 2018). Library method: PCR. Sequencing was carried out with a HiSeq X Ten. TCRdb redid the processing of the public reads, applying fastp at Q25 and MiXCR, and retained in-frame beta chains. Rows with a matching CDR3 protein are joined into one entry that keeps the most common DNA and genes. The sample data list tens of thousands of distinct CDR3 sequences, and less than 60% of these were observed just once. The ten top clones hold roughly 50% of the sample. The sample was CD8+ T cells from the center of a lung tumor. In the paper's terms, the cell subset or site label means: tumor center region. Receptor source: a male donor with lung adenocarcinoma. The CD4 and CD8 labels of this study may be unreliable.

The rearrangement uses TRBV6-1 and TRBJ2-3, with 7 bases matching TRBD2. Germline trimming cut 6 bases from V and 9 bases from J; bases unmatched to any gene: 18. This CDR3 is built from 16 residues. Germline loops: CDR1 MNHNS, CDR2 SASEGT. CDR3 nucleotide sequence: TGTGCCAGCAGGCAAAACGCTGGCGGGGGACGTGGGACGCAGTATTTT. The encoded protein is CASRQNAGGGRGTQYF.

This clonotype came up many times. The rearrangement uses TRBV7-2 and TRBJ2-5, with D perhaps matching TRBD1 or TRBD2 (5 bases each). The V end lost 1 base, the J end lost 4 bases, and 16 bases lay between the germline ends. This CDR3 has 16 residues. Germline V gives CDR1 SGHTA, CDR2 FQGNSA. For the CDR3, the DNA is TGTGCCAGCAGCTTAGGGTCAGGGAGCAGCAGAGAGACCCAGTACTTC. Its protein product is CASSLGSGSSRETQYF.

This clonotype was counted a single time. J is TRBJ2-4 and V is TRBV10-3; D tentatively fits TRBD1 or TRBD2 (5 bases each). This CDR3 contains 14 residues. CDR1 is ENHRY, CDR2 SYGVKD, per germline. CDR3 amino acids: CAGRAGRAKDTQYF. CDR3 DNA: TGTGCGGGGCGGGCGGGTCGAGCCAAAGACACTCAGTACTTC.

This chain joins TRBV7-2 and TRBJ2-4, with D uncertain. Per the germline V gene, CDR1 is SGHTA and CDR2 is FQGNSA. The CDR3 totals 15 residues. Between the trimmed V and J ends, which lost 5 bases and 13 bases, there was a span of 24 bases. CDR3 sequence reads: CASSQPGHLDNEQYF. The CDR3 nucleotides are TGTGCCAGCAGCCAACCAGGTCACCTCGACAATGAGCAGTACTTC.

This clonotype was counted once. The junction shows a germline mismatch at one end, possibly a read error. This rearrangement joins TRBV6-5 to TRBJ2-3, with 8 bases lining up with TRBD2. The CDR3 is made up of 18 amino acids. Per germline, CDR1 MNHEY and CDR2 SVGAGI. The CDR3 region has the DNA TGTGCCAGCAGTTACCCGGGACTAGGGGGAGGTGGCCCAGATACGCAGTATTTC. Amino acid sequence: CASSYPGLGGGGPDTQYF.

This clonotype is labeled medium-sized. This chain links TRBV6-1 with TRBJ2-2, with 10 bases aligning to TRBD1. Germline assignment: CDR1 MNHNS and CDR2 SASEGT. Trimming took 3 bases from V and 4 from J; bases not matched to a gene: 5. The CDR3 is 16 amino acids. The CDR3 nucleotides read TGTGCCAGCAGTGATAAACGGACAGGGGGCACCGGGGAGCTGTTTTTT. The encoded protein is CASSDKRTGGTGELFF.

The chain has TRBV6-1 and TRBJ2-3; D is perhaps TRBD1 or TRBD2 (6 bases each). Germline-derived CDR1 and CDR2 are MNHNS and SASEGT. The CDR3 loop spans 16 amino acids. Between the trimmed V and J ends, which lost 8 bases and 9 bases, there was a span of 27 bases. In DNA form, the CDR3 reads TGTGCCAGCGGGGGGAAGGGGGGACATGACCAAGAGACGCAGTATTTT. Translating gives CASGGKGGHDQETQYF.

About this clonotype: The junction departs from germline at one end; a sequencing error may be responsible. This chain connects TRBV6-1 to TRBJ2-3; 8 nucleotides line up with TRBD2. From germline, CDR1 is MNHNS and CDR2 SASEGT. The CDR3 length is 18 residues. CDR3 in DNA: TGTGCCAGCAGCGGGGGGGGATCGGGGCGCCCAGCCACAGACACGCAGTATTTC. Translation gives CASSGGGSGRPATDTQYF.

By share, this clonotype counts as medium-sized (0.01 to 0.1%). This chain joins TRBV12-3 or TRBV12-4 and TRBJ2-1, with D perhaps TRBD2 (5 bases). This CDR3 has 15 amino acids. V was shortened by 6 bases and J by 0 bases, with 12 bases between the two germline ends. As DNA, the CDR3 is TGTGCCAGCAGACACAGCGGAAGCTCCTACAATGAGCAGTTCTTC. Encoded protein: CASRHSGSSYNEQFF.

This clonotype was detected many times. The chain employs TRBV5-4 and TRBJ2-3; the D is unclear. CDR1 is SGHNT, CDR2 YYREEE, per germline (reference sequence). The CDR3 consists of 13 residues. Trimming pared 4 bases from V and 7 bases from J, leaving 13 bases between. CDR3: CASSLPPGNTQYF. The CDR3 bases are TGTGCCAGCAGCCTACCCCCGGGCAATACGCAGTATTTT.

The V and J genes are TRBV7-2 and TRBJ2-1; TRBD2 matches at 9 bases. With V trimmed by 5 bases and J by 5 bases, 4 bases remained unmatched. From germline, CDR1 is SGHTA and CDR2 FQGNSA. The CDR3 totals 14 residues. CDR3 sequence: CASSRTSDHNEQFF. CDR3 in DNA: TGTGCCAGCAGCCGGACTAGCGACCACAATGAGCAGTTCTTC.

This clonotype was detected ten times or more. The chain employs TRBV12-5 and TRBJ2-3; 8 nucleotides line up with TRBD1. The CDR3 is 14 residues long. J was trimmed by 1 base and V by 7 bases; bases with no gene match: 4. From germline, CDR1 is LGHNT and CDR2 FRNRAP. The CDR3 loop reads CASAADRGTDTQYF. The CDR3 DNA follows: TGTGCTAGTGCCGCGGACAGGGGCACAGATACGCAGTATTTT.

The rearrangement uses TRBV3-1 and TRBJ2-1; the D gene is possibly TRBD2 (6 bases). The J call may be incorrect, as the DNA end agrees better with TRBJ2-5. The germline V gene has CDR1 LGHDT and CDR2 YNNKEL (reference sequence). This CDR3 contains 19 residues. The CDR3 coding sequence is TGTGCCAGCAGCCAAGTTATCCAAGTCAGTAGGAGGGAACGAGAGACCCAGTACTTC. Translating gives CASSQVIQVSRRERETQYF.

In its sample, this clonotype was seen many times. The rearrangement uses TRBV11-3 and TRBJ2-1; 9 bases map to TRBD2. The J call may be wrong; the DNA end is better matched by TRBJ2-7. The CDR3 sequence is 15 residues long. The germline V gene encodes CDR1 SGHNT and CDR2 YENEEA. CDR3 nucleotide sequence: TGTGCCAGCAGCTCGGGACTAGCTCCAACCTACGAGCAGTACTTC. This translates into CASSSGLAPTYEQYF.

This rearrangement joins TRBV7-2 to TRBJ2-5; a weak D match, TRBD1 (5 bases). Trimming pared 4 bases from V and 11 bases from J, leaving 29 bases between. Germline CDR1 is SGHTA and CDR2 is FQGNSA. There are 17 residues in the CDR3. CDR3 bases: TGTGCCAGCAGCTCGCCCGCCTCAGGGAACCCTTATGGTGAGCAGTACTTC. The encoded protein is CASSSPASGNPYGEQYF. The full variable domain, with the rest looked up from reference TRBV7-2 and TRBJ2-5, is GAGVSQSPSNKVTEKGKDVELRCDPISGHTALYWYRQSLGQGLEFLIYFQGNSAPDKSGLPSDRFSAERTGGSVSTLTIQRTQQEDSAVYLCASSSPASGNPYGEQYFGPGTRLLVL.

The rearrangement links TRBV6-1 to TRBJ1-5; D gene uncertain. The CDR3 totals 17 residues. Trimming shortened V by 1 base and J by 0 bases, and 13 bases separated the two germline ends. CDR1 is MNHNS, CDR2 SASEGT, per germline. The CDR3 DNA sequence: TGTGCCAGCAGTGAAGGAAACTGGGGATATAGCAATCAGCCCCAGCATTTT. Protein sequence: CASSEGNWGYSNQPQHF.

The chain recombines TRBV5-1 with TRBJ1-2; 7 bases line up with TRBD1. Germline V lookup: CDR1 SGHRS, CDR2 YFSETQ. Trimming took 4 bases from V and 8 from J; bases not matched to a gene: 8. The CDR3 covers 13 residues. The CDR3 region is CASSPDRLGGYTF. The CDR3 DNA is TGCGCCAGCAGCCCGGACAGGCTCGGAGGCTACACCTTC.

The rearrangement links TRBV6-1 to TRBJ2-2; possibly TRBD2 for D (6 bases). The J call may be mistaken, given a closer DNA end match to TRBJ2-3. The germline V gene has CDR1 MNHNS and CDR2 SASEGT. The CDR3 sequence is 15 residues long. The CDR3 is CASRQRAGRTEEQYF. CDR3 nucleotide sequence: TGTGCCAGCCGACAGCGGGCTGGCCGCACAGAGGAGCAGTATTTT.

This clonotype occurred many times. The chain recombines TRBV11-2 with TRBJ2-1; weak D call: TRBD2 (6 bases). V was cut by 2 bases and J by 5 bases, with 13 bases left in between. This CDR3 is built from 15 residues. The germline gives CDR1 SGHAT, CDR2 FQNNGV. The CDR3 DNA follows: TGTGCCAGCAGCTTACTGGTGCTAGCGAACAATGAGCAGTTCTTC. Residues: CASSLLVLANNEQFF. The full variable domain, rest sourced from reference TRBV11-2 and TRBJ2-1, is EAGVAQSPRYKIIEKRQSVAFWCNPISGHATLYWYQQILGQGPKLLIQFQNNGVVDDSQLPKDRFSAERLKGVDSTLKIQPAKLEDSAVYLCASSLLVLANNEQFFGPGTRLTVL.

V and J are TRBV6-5 and TRBJ2-2; 11 positions match TRBD2. The J segment lost 4 bases and the V segment lost 2 bases, leaving 3 bases of the junction unmatched. Germline V gives CDR1 MNHEY, CDR2 SVGAGI. CDR3 size: 16 residues. CDR3 DNA sequence: TGTGCCAGCAGTTACAGACTAGCGGGACCCACCGGGGAGCTGTTTTTT. The encoded protein is CASSYRLAGPTGELFF.

The chain employs TRBV5-1 and TRBJ2-2; D is ambiguous. Per germline, CDR1 SGHRS and CDR2 YFSETQ. The ends were cut back, 4 bases at V and 5 bases at J, with 9 bases in the middle. The length of the CDR3 is 13 residues. The CDR3 region has the DNA TGCGCCAGCAGCACCACAGTGACCGGGGAGCTGTTTTTT. Protein product: CASSTTVTGELFF.